The 20 T cell receptor beta chains presented below share a single source sample, sequenced in a study of blood T cell repertoires in COVID-19. Sequencing used immunoSEQ multiplex PCR; TCRdb keeps in-frame clones, though not all of them. The repertoire holds under 150,000 clones, over 60% seen once, with 4.5% in the top ten. Sequences were obtained from peripheral blood. Receptors originate from an elderly woman with active or convalescent COVID-19.

This clone was picked up a small number of times. The CDR3 DNA sequence: TGTGCCAGCAGCCACATCAGGGCTGGAAACACCATATATTTT. As protein: CASSHIRAGNTIYF. V is TRBV3-1 (or the pseudogene TRBV3-2) and J is TRBJ1-3; weak D call: TRBD1 (5 bases). The length of the CDR3 is 14 residues. V was trimmed by 3 bases and J by 2 bases, leaving 8 bases between them. The germline V gene encodes CDR1 LGHDT and CDR2 YNNKEL (reference sequence).

There are a few counts of this clone. The rearrangement joins TRBV3-1 (or the pseudogene TRBV3-2) to TRBJ1-1, with 7 bases that match TRBD1. V was pared by 3 bases and J by 1 base, with 11 bases of the junction left unmatched. Per germline, CDR1 LGHDT and CDR2 YNNKEL (reference sequence). This CDR3 is 17 amino acids long. DNA for the CDR3: TGTGCCAGCAGCCACCTCGGGACAGCGAAATGGAACACTGAAGCTTTCTTT. Translated, it gives CASSHLGTAKWNTEAFF.

V and J are TRBV9 and TRBJ1-2; no firm D call. The CDR3 runs 16 residues. Germline assignment: CDR1 SGDLS and CDR2 YYNGEE. V was cut by 1 base and J by 8 bases, with 21 bases left in between. CDR3 sequence reads: CASSVSLNSGVEGYTF. The CDR3 DNA sequence: TGTGCCAGCAGCGTATCTTTAAATAGCGGGGTGGAAGGCTACACCTTC.

Only one count was recorded for this clone. The V call is TRBV3-1 (or the pseudogene TRBV3-2), the J call TRBJ1-2; a possible D gene is TRBD1 (5 bases). Germline CDR1 LGHDT, CDR2 YNNKEL (reference sequence). The V and J ends lost 4 bases and 0 bases respectively, with 18 bases between them. The CDR3 is 17 residues long. The CDR3 loop reads CASSPQGRVAANYGYTF. CDR3 DNA sequence: TGTGCCAGCAGCCCTCAAGGCAGGGTAGCCGCTAACTATGGCTACACCTTC.

This clone was seen only a few times. The chain has TRBV30 and TRBJ1-3; the D is unclear. V was cut by 0 bases and J by 16 bases, with 16 bases left in between. The CDR3 covers 12 residues. The germline gives CDR1 GTSNPN, CDR2 SVGIG (reference sequence). The CDR3 sequence: CAWSVLGVDWYF. The CDR3 region has the DNA TGTGCCTGGAGTGTACTCGGGGTCGATTGGTATTTT.

V gene TRBV5-6 combines with J gene TRBJ1-1, with D tentatively TRBD1 (5 bases). Germline CDR1 SGHDT, CDR2 YYEEEE. This CDR3 region has 13 residues. V lost 4 bases, J lost 5 bases, and 12 bases lay in between. CDR3 sequence: CASSGAGVTEAFF. The CDR3 DNA reads TGTGCCAGCAGCGGGGCAGGTGTAACTGAAGCTTTCTTT. Using reference TRBV5-6 and TRBJ1-1 for the parts outside the CDR3, the full variable domain is DAGVTQSPTHLIKTRGQQVTLRCSPKSGHDTVSWYQQALGQGPQFIFQYYEEEERQRGNFPDRFSGHQFPNYSSELNVNALLLGDSALYLCASSGAGVTEAFFGQGTRLTVV.

This clone was found once. J is TRBJ1-3 and V is TRBV6-6; 7 bases map to TRBD1. There are 15 residues in the CDR3. The V gene end was trimmed by 6 bases and the J gene end by 0 bases; junction bases not matched to a gene: 5. Germline V gene data show CDR1 as MNHNY and CDR2 as SVGAGI (reference sequence). CDR3 region: CASSQGGSSGNTIYF. CDR3 in DNA: TGTGCCAGCAGCCAGGGGGGTTCCTCTGGAAACACCATATATTTT.

This clone was counted between two and nine times. The chain uses TRBV30 and TRBJ2-2; 8 bases align to TRBD2. Germline lookup yields CDR1 GTSNPN and CDR2 SVGIG (reference sequence). The CDR3 extends over 15 amino acids. V lost 3 bases to trimming and J lost 1 base; unmatched junction nucleotides: 4. As DNA, the CDR3 is TGTGCCTGGAGGCTCGGGGGGGGGAACACCGGGGAGCTGTTTTTT. This sequence encodes CAWRLGGGNTGELFF.

The chain employs TRBV27 and TRBJ2-3; possible D gene TRBD1, 6 bases. The CDR3 has 17 amino acids. Germline CDR1 is MNHEY and CDR2 is SMNVEV (reference sequence). Trimming cost V 6 bases and J 1 base, with 20 bases left between them. This CDR3 reads CASRYTRTGFGTDTQYF. Here the CDR3 DNA reads TGTGCCAGCAGATACACCCGAACAGGGTTTGGCACAGATACGCAGTATTTT.

The rearrangement uses TRBV6-2 or TRBV6-3 and TRBJ1-6; the match to TRBD1 covers 9 bases. CDR3 size: 17 residues. Germline V gene data show CDR1 as MNHEY and CDR2 as SVGEGT. Trimming removed 2 bases from V and 3 bases from J; junction bases left unmatched: 5. DNA for the CDR3: TGTGCCAGCAGTTACCCGGGACAGGGAGGCTATAATTCACCCCTCCACTTT. It specifies CASSYPGQGGYNSPLHF.

The chain uses TRBV10-1 and TRBJ1-5, with D possibly matching TRBD1 (5 bases). CDR1 and CDR2 (germline): WNHNN, SYGVQD (reference sequence). There are 20 residues in the CDR3. The ends were cut back, 4 bases at V and 5 bases at J, with 30 bases in the middle. The CDR3 DNA reads TGCGCCAGCAGTGTGTTTGTGGACATCACTGCCCCCCAAAGGTATCAGCCCCAGCATTTT. This codes for CASSVFVDITAPQRYQPQHF.

The chain couples TRBV9 to TRBJ2-3; D may be TRBD1 (5 bases). The V end was cut by 0 bases, the J end by 0 bases, with 8 bases between. Germline V gene data show CDR1 as SGDLS and CDR2 as YYNGEE. This CDR3 region has 15 residues. CDR3 amino acids: CASSVGQGSTDTQYF. In DNA, the CDR3 is TGTGCCAGCAGCGTAGGTCAGGGAAGCACAGATACGCAGTATTTT.

The CDR3 spells CASRQGLGEQYF. DNA of the CDR3: TGTGCCAGTAGACAGGGACTAGGGGAGCAGTACTTC. V and J are TRBV19 and TRBJ2-7; 8 bases map to TRBD2. CDR3 length: 12 amino acids. The J segment lost 7 bases and the V segment lost 6 bases, leaving 5 bases of the junction unmatched. Germline-derived CDR1 and CDR2 are LNHDA and SQIVND (reference sequence).

This chain joins TRBV7-9 and TRBJ1-1; tentative D call: TRBD1 (6 bases). The V end lost 4 bases, the J end lost 1 base, and 13 bases lay between the germline ends. This CDR3 spans 15 amino acids. Germline CDR1 SEHNR, CDR2 FQNEAQ (reference sequence). This chain's CDR3 is CASSSPHRANTEAFF. CDR3 DNA sequence: TGTGCCAGCAGCTCCCCCCACAGGGCGAACACTGAAGCTTTCTTT.

J is TRBJ1-6 and V is TRBV3-1 (or the pseudogene TRBV3-2); D uncertain. V shed 6 bases and J shed 1 base, with 10 bases lying between them. Germline V gene lookup returns CDR1 LGHDT and CDR2 YNNKEL (reference sequence). This CDR3 comprises 15 residues. CDR3 DNA sequence: TGTGCCAGCAGATTACGGGGTTCCTATAATTCACCCCTCCACTTT. It specifies CASRLRGSYNSPLHF.

The chain employs TRBV6-5 and TRBJ1-4; D gene unclear. V gave up 5 bases and J gave up 5 bases, with 9 bases separating them. The CDR3 is 13 residues long. Germline assignment: CDR1 MNHEY and CDR2 SVGAGI. CDR3 DNA sequence: TGTGCCAGCAGTATGGCCGGGAATGAAAAACTGTTTTTT. This translates into CASSMAGNEKLFF.

The V and J genes are TRBV30 and TRBJ2-1; D is perhaps TRBD2 (5 bases). Germline lookup yields CDR1 GTSNPN and CDR2 SVGIG (reference sequence). V lost 3 bases and J lost 6, with 15 bases in between. CDR3 length: 14 residues. The CDR3 DNA reads as TGTGCCTGGAGCGGGTCGGGGAGAACCAATGAGCAGTTCTTC. This encodes CAWSGSGRTNEQFF.

V and J are TRBV27 and TRBJ1-1; 9 nucleotides match TRBD1. The CDR3 contains 18 residues. Trimming removed 5 bases from V and 0 bases from J; junction bases left unmatched: 13. Germline loops: CDR1 MNHEY, CDR2 SMNVEV (reference sequence). This CDR3 is CASSALRGQGVMNTEAFF. The CDR3 nucleotides are TGTGCCAGCAGTGCGCTCCGGGGACAGGGCGTAATGAACACTGAAGCTTTCTTT.

This clone was detected a few times. This chain uses TRBV24-1 with TRBJ2-2, with D possibly being TRBD1 (5 bases). Germline CDR1 and CDR2: KGHDR and SFDVKD. Trimming took off 7 bases at V and 2 bases at J, with 13 bases between the two ends. This CDR3 comprises 15 residues. In nucleotides, the CDR3 is TGTGCCACCAGCCGGACAAGACCAAACACCGGGGAGCTGTTTTTT. Amino acid sequence: CATSRTRPNTGELFF.

The chain employs TRBV19 and TRBJ1-6; 10 bases map to TRBD1. The CDR3 sequence is 14 residues long. Looked up from germline, CDR1 is LNHDA and CDR2 is SQIVND (reference sequence). V lost 4 bases and J lost 9; bases outside the gene matches: 3. The CDR3, as DNA: TGTGCCAGTAGTACGGGGACAGGGGTTTCACCCCTCCACTTT. This translates into CASSTGTGVSPLHF.